The rows below give T cell receptor beta chains drawn from one sample of a study of shared clonotypes between healthy human individuals. Sequencing was performed with immunoSEQ multiplex PCR; in TCRdb, only in-frame clones are kept and a portion is missing. Counted here are roughly 1 million clones, roughly 70% occurring once; the ten biggest clones make up roughly 1.5%. Sequences were obtained from memory CD4+ T cells sorted from blood. Every receptor here comes from a man younger than 30 in good health. Both conserved end residues are part of each CDR3. Fields, in order: CDR3 DNA, CDR3 protein, clone size, J gene, V gene, D gene. A D gene is named only where the DNA matches it firmly. Only some rows state a clone size, as once, few, many or a class for expanded clones.

CDR3nt: TGTGCCATCAGTGACCTAGGGTCCGTGTACACCTTC
CDR3aa: CAISDLGSVYTF
abundance: few
j_gene: TRBJ1-2
v_gene: TRBV10-3
d_gene: NA

CDR3nt: TGTGCCAGCAGCGTAGGTGAGATGGGCGAGCAGTACTTC
CDR3aa: CASSVGEMGEQYF
abundance: NA
j_gene: TRBJ2-7
v_gene: TRBV9
d_gene: NA

CDR3nt: TGCGCCAGCAGTGCAGGGGGAGGCACCGGGGAGCTGTTTTTT
CDR3aa: CASSAGGGTGELFF
abundance: NA
j_gene: TRBJ2-2
v_gene: TRBV10-1
d_gene: NA

CDR3nt: TGTGCCAGCTCACCACTAGCAGGCGGAGAGACCCAGTACTTC
CDR3aa: CASSPLAGGETQYF
abundance: NA
j_gene: TRBJ2-5
v_gene: TRBV18
d_gene: NA

CDR3nt: TGCGCCAGCAGCTTGGCCAACCCGAACAGGGAAAAACTGTTTTTT
CDR3aa: CASSLANPNREKLFF
abundance: NA
j_gene: TRBJ1-4
v_gene: TRBV5-1
d_gene: NA

CDR3nt: TGTGCCAGCAGCCCATTAGGGACTAGCGGGAGAAGTGAGCAGTTCTTC
CDR3aa: CASSPLGTSGRSEQFF
abundance: NA
j_gene: TRBJ2-1
v_gene: TRBV7-2
d_gene: TRBD2

CDR3nt: TGTGCCAGCAGCTTAGTATGGACTAGCGGCTACGAGCAGTACTTC
CDR3aa: CASSLVWTSGYEQYF
abundance: NA
j_gene: TRBJ2-7
v_gene: TRBV7-2
d_gene: TRBD2

CDR3nt: TGTGCCAGCAACACCGGGACAGGAGTATACGAGCAGTACTTC
CDR3aa: CASNTGTGVYEQYF
abundance: NA
j_gene: TRBJ2-7
v_gene: TRBV28
d_gene: TRBD1

CDR3nt: TGCGCCAGCAGTCAATCTAGAGGTGGGGGCAGGTCCTACGAGCAGTACTTC
CDR3aa: CASSQSRGGGRSYEQYF
abundance: NA
j_gene: TRBJ2-7
v_gene: TRBV23-1
d_gene: NA

CDR3nt: TGTGCCAGCAGCACTGAACGGGTTTTGGGCAATCAGCCCCAGCATTTT
CDR3aa: CASSTERVLGNQPQHF
abundance: NA
j_gene: TRBJ1-5
v_gene: TRBV28
d_gene: NA

CDR3nt: TGTGCCAGCAGCGTAGGGGGGTACACAGATACGCAGTATTTT
CDR3aa: CASSVGGYTDTQYF
abundance: NA
j_gene: TRBJ2-3
v_gene: TRBV9
d_gene: NA

CDR3nt: TGTGCCAGTGCTCGCGGGGGGACGAGCACTGAAGCTTTCTTT
CDR3aa: CASARGGTSTEAFF
abundance: NA
j_gene: TRBJ1-1
v_gene: TRBV25-1
d_gene: NA

CDR3nt: TGTGCCAGCACACAACGGACAGCCCTCTCTGGGGCCAACGTCCTGACTTTC
CDR3aa: CASTQRTALSGANVLTF
abundance: few
j_gene: TRBJ2-6
v_gene: TRBV28
d_gene: NA

CDR3nt: TGTGCCAGCACCGGACAGGGGTTGTATGGCTACACCTTC
CDR3aa: CASTGQGLYGYTF
abundance: NA
j_gene: TRBJ1-2
v_gene: TRBV6-1
d_gene: TRBD1

CDR3nt: TGCGCCAGCAGCACGGGGGGGGGAATGAACACTGAAGCTTTCTTT
CDR3aa: CASSTGGGMNTEAFF
abundance: NA
j_gene: TRBJ1-1
v_gene: TRBV10-2
d_gene: NA

CDR3nt: TGTGCCAGCATGCGGGAGGGACCAGATACGCAGTATTTT
CDR3aa: CASMREGPDTQYF
abundance: NA
j_gene: TRBJ2-3
v_gene: TRBV6-1
d_gene: TRBD2

CDR3nt: TGTGCCAGCAGCGCATTCCCCGACAGGCGGGATGGCTACACCTTC
CDR3aa: CASSAFPDRRDGYTF
abundance: NA
j_gene: TRBJ1-2
v_gene: TRBV11-2
d_gene: NA

CDR3nt: TGTGCCAGCAGTTTATTTGGGGAGCAGGGTGAAGCTTTCTTT
CDR3aa: CASSLFGEQGEAFF
abundance: NA
j_gene: TRBJ1-1
v_gene: TRBV7-2
d_gene: NA

CDR3nt: TGCGCCAGCAGCTTGGATGGCGGGAGGGGGCTTGAGCAGTTCTTC
CDR3aa: CASSLDGGRGLEQFF
abundance: NA
j_gene: TRBJ2-1
v_gene: TRBV5-1
d_gene: TRBD2

CDR3nt: TGTGCCATCAGTGACCGAGACAGGGATCGGGGTGAGCAGTTCTTC
CDR3aa: CAISDRDRDRGEQFF
abundance: few
j_gene: TRBJ2-1
v_gene: TRBV10-3
d_gene: TRBD1

CDR3nt: TGTGCCTGGAGACCCCGAGGGGGCAGAAAGAACACTGAAGCTTTCTTT
CDR3aa: CAWRPRGGRKNTEAFF
abundance: NA
j_gene: TRBJ1-1
v_gene: TRBV30
d_gene: TRBD1

CDR3nt: TGTGCCATCAGCGCAACGACAGGGGGATTTCAAGAGACCCAGTACTTC
CDR3aa: CAISATTGGFQETQYF
abundance: NA
j_gene: TRBJ2-5
v_gene: TRBV10-3
d_gene: TRBD1

CDR3nt: TGTGCCAGTAGTATTACTAGCGGAGGGAGCTACGAGCAGTACTTC
CDR3aa: CASSITSGGSYEQYF
abundance: NA
j_gene: TRBJ2-7
v_gene: TRBV19
d_gene: TRBD2

CDR3nt: TGTGCCAGCGGGACACTAGCTAACTATGGCTACACCTTC
CDR3aa: CASGTLANYGYTF
abundance: NA
j_gene: TRBJ1-2
v_gene: TRBV28
d_gene: NA

CDR3nt: TGTGCCAGCCGGGGGGCACAGGGGAACACCGGGGAGCTGTTTTTT
CDR3aa: CASRGAQGNTGELFF
abundance: NA
j_gene: TRBJ2-2
v_gene: TRBV6-6
d_gene: NA

CDR3nt: TGTGCCAGCAGTTGGGCCTCGGAATGGAACACTGAAGCTTTCTTT
CDR3aa: CASSWASEWNTEAFF
abundance: once
j_gene: TRBJ1-1
v_gene: TRBV6-6
d_gene: NA

CDR3nt: TGCGCCAGCAGCCAAGCCTGGAACCGAGACCCCAATGAAAAACTGTTTTTT
CDR3aa: CASSQAWNRDPNEKLFF
abundance: NA
j_gene: TRBJ1-4
v_gene: TRBV4-1
d_gene: NA

CDR3nt: TGTGCCTGGAGTGTACGGGGACAGGGTAATCGGGAGCTGTTTTTT
CDR3aa: CAWSVRGQGNRELFF
abundance: few
j_gene: TRBJ2-2
v_gene: TRBV30
d_gene: TRBD1

CDR3nt: TGTGCCAGCAGCATCCGGGACAGCGACTATGGCTACACCTTC
CDR3aa: CASSIRDSDYGYTF
abundance: few
j_gene: TRBJ1-2
v_gene: TRBV5-5
d_gene: TRBD1

CDR3nt: TGTGCCAGCAGTTTTCGACAGGGGTACACTGAAGCTTTCTTT
CDR3aa: CASSFRQGYTEAFF
abundance: few
j_gene: TRBJ1-1
v_gene: TRBV28
d_gene: TRBD1

CDR3nt: TGCGCCAGCAGCTTGGAGGGTAAGAAGAATCAGCCCCAGCATTTT
CDR3aa: CASSLEGKKNQPQHF
abundance: NA
j_gene: TRBJ1-5
v_gene: TRBV5-1
d_gene: NA

CDR3nt: TGTGCCAGCAGCTTGGTTGGGGGATACTACGAGCAGTACTTC
CDR3aa: CASSLVGGYYEQYF
abundance: NA
j_gene: TRBJ2-7
v_gene: TRBV5-4
d_gene: NA

CDR3nt: TGTGCCAGCAGTTTGGGCGGGAGTTCCCCGACCTACGAGCAGTACTTC
CDR3aa: CASSLGGSSPTYEQYF
abundance: NA
j_gene: TRBJ2-7
v_gene: TRBV14
d_gene: TRBD2

CDR3nt: TGTGCCAGCACCCCGGGACAGCCATATCAGCCCCAGCATTTT
CDR3aa: CASTPGQPYQPQHF
abundance: NA
j_gene: TRBJ1-5
v_gene: TRBV28
d_gene: TRBD1

CDR3nt: TGTGCCTGGAGTAGTACAGGCCAAAATGAAAAACTGTTTTTT
CDR3aa: CAWSSTGQNEKLFF
abundance: NA
j_gene: TRBJ1-4
v_gene: TRBV30
d_gene: NA

CDR3nt: TGTGCCATCGGCGGGACTACGAACACCGGGGAGCTGTTTTTT
CDR3aa: CAIGGTTNTGELFF
abundance: few
j_gene: TRBJ2-2
v_gene: TRBV10-3
d_gene: TRBD2

CDR3nt: TGCGCCAGCAGCTTGGTAGCAGGAGGCGGTTACGAGCAGTACTTC
CDR3aa: CASSLVAGGGYEQYF
abundance: NA
j_gene: TRBJ2-7
v_gene: TRBV5-1
d_gene: NA

CDR3nt: TGTGCCAGCGAATATAACTCAAGAAAGACCTATGGCTACACCTTC
CDR3aa: CASEYNSRKTYGYTF
abundance: once
j_gene: TRBJ1-2
v_gene: TRBV9
d_gene: NA

CDR3nt: TGTGCCAGCAGTTATCAGGGCTCGGGTGAGCAGTTCTTC
CDR3aa: CASSYQGSGEQFF
abundance: NA
j_gene: TRBJ2-1
v_gene: TRBV6-6
d_gene: NA

CDR3nt: TGTGCCAGCAGCTTAGCGGGGGGAGGGTACAATGAGCAGTTCTTC
CDR3aa: CASSLAGGGYNEQFF
abundance: NA
j_gene: TRBJ2-1
v_gene: TRBV11-3
d_gene: TRBD2

CDR3nt: TGTGCCGGCAGGGGGTTTCGTGAAAAACTGTTTTTT
CDR3aa: CAGRGFREKLFF
abundance: NA
j_gene: TRBJ1-4
v_gene: TRBV18
d_gene: TRBD1

CDR3nt: TGTGCCAGCAGCCCCGTCCCGGGACAGGGATCCTATGGCTACACCTTC
CDR3aa: CASSPVPGQGSYGYTF
abundance: NA
j_gene: TRBJ1-2
v_gene: TRBV7-8
d_gene: TRBD1

CDR3nt: TGTGCCAGCAGTCCTCTAGCGGGAGAAAACGAGCAGTACTTC
CDR3aa: CASSPLAGENEQYF
abundance: NA
j_gene: TRBJ2-7
v_gene: TRBV27
d_gene: TRBD2

CDR3nt: TGTGCCATCAGTGAAAAGGGACCGAACACTGAAGCTTTCTTT
CDR3aa: CAISEKGPNTEAFF
abundance: NA
j_gene: TRBJ1-1
v_gene: TRBV10-3
d_gene: NA

CDR3nt: TGTGCCACAGACCCGACCTACGAGCAGTACTTC
CDR3aa: CATDPTYEQYF
abundance: NA
j_gene: TRBJ2-7
v_gene: TRBV6-1
d_gene: NA

CDR3nt: TGTGCCAGCAGTTTCAGGTGGGAAGGTGGCTACACCTTC
CDR3aa: CASSFRWEGGYTF
abundance: NA
j_gene: TRBJ1-2
v_gene: TRBV28
d_gene: NA

CDR3nt: TGTGCCAGCAGGATCGCGGGACAGTATAATTCACCCCTCCACTTT
CDR3aa: CASRIAGQYNSPLHF
abundance: NA
j_gene: TRBJ1-6
v_gene: TRBV6-5
d_gene: TRBD1

CDR3nt: TGTGCCAGCAGTGTAGCAGGATCGTTTGGCTACACCTTC
CDR3aa: CASSVAGSFGYTF
abundance: NA
j_gene: TRBJ1-2
v_gene: TRBV2
d_gene: NA

CDR3nt: TGTGCCAGCAGCTTAGGGTACACCGGGGAGCTGTTTTTT
CDR3aa: CASSLGYTGELFF
abundance: NA
j_gene: TRBJ2-2
v_gene: TRBV7-2
d_gene: NA

CDR3nt: TGTGCCAGCAGCTTGGGTGGACTAGCGGGAGGCGCCGGGGAGCTGTTTTTT
CDR3aa: CASSLGGLAGGAGELFF
abundance: NA
j_gene: TRBJ2-2
v_gene: TRBV11-3
d_gene: TRBD2

CDR3nt: TGTGCCAGCAGCTTTGACAGGGGCAATCAGCCCCAGCATTTT
CDR3aa: CASSFDRGNQPQHF
abundance: NA
j_gene: TRBJ1-5
v_gene: TRBV2
d_gene: TRBD1

CDR3nt: TGTGCCAGCAGTCCAGGACAGGGGGAGGCAGGCTACACCTTC
CDR3aa: CASSPGQGEAGYTF
abundance: NA
j_gene: TRBJ1-2
v_gene: TRBV2
d_gene: TRBD1

CDR3nt: TGTGCCAGCAGCTCGGGACTAGCGGGAGGCTTAAGGGGGGAGCTGTTTTTT
CDR3aa: CASSSGLAGGLRGELFF
abundance: NA
j_gene: TRBJ2-2
v_gene: TRBV7-2
d_gene: TRBD2